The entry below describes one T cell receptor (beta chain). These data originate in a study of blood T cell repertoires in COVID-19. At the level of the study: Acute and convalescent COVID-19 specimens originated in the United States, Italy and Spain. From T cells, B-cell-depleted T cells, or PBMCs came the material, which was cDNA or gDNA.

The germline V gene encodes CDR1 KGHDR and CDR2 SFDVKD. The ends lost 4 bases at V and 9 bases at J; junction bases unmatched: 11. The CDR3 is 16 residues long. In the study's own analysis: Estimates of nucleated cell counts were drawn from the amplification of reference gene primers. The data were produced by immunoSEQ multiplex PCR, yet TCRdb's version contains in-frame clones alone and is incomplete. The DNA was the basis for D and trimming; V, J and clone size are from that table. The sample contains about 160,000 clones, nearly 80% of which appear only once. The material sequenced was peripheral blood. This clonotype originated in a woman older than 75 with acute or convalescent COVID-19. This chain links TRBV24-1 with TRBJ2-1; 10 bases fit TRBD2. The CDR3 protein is CATSDPTSGVSGEQFF. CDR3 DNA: TGTGCCACCAGTGACCCTACTAGCGGGGTATCCGGTGAGCAGTTCTTC.